These 21 T cell receptor beta chains originate from one sample sequenced in a study of blood T cell repertoires in COVID-19. Assay used: immunoSEQ multiplex PCR; TCRdb lists only in-frame clones, some missing. Among about 270,000 clones listed, less than 90% were seen once. The sequenced material came from PBMCs or T cells enriched from blood (not recorded which). The receptor set was obtained from a woman aged 45-65 years who had recovered from COVID-19.

V gene TRBV30 combines with J gene TRBJ1-6, with 8 nucleotides matching TRBD1. In germline, CDR1 is GTSNPN, CDR2 SVGIG (reference sequence). V shed 0 bases and J 2 bases; nucleotides not matched to a gene: 9. CDR3 length: 18 amino acids. The CDR3 sequence: CAWSVEDRDLAYNSPLHF. In DNA, the CDR3 is TGTGCCTGGAGTGTGGAGGACAGGGACTTGGCCTATAATTCACCCCTCCACTTT.

The rearrangement links TRBV5-1 to TRBJ2-1; TRBD2 agrees at 16 bases. V trimming: 2 bases; J trimming: 9 bases; junction bases outside the gene matches: 11. The CDR3 is made up of 18 amino acids. Germline CDR1 and CDR2: SGHRS and YFSETQ. CDR3 sequence (DNA): TGCGCCAGCAGCTTCGGGGGACTAGCGGGAGGGTCGGATATTGAGCAGTTCTTC. The encoded protein is CASSFGGLAGGSDIEQFF.

This clone was detected a few times. The chain combines TRBV7-8 with TRBJ2-1; 14 bases are shared with TRBD2. J lost 8 bases, V lost 3 bases, and 0 bases had no gene match. Per germline, CDR1 SGHVS and CDR2 FQNEAQ. The CDR3 has 14 residues. The CDR3 nucleotides read TGTGCCAGCAGCTTGGGACTAGCGGGAGATGAGCAGTTCTTC. Translated, it gives CASSLGLAGDEQFF.

This chain uses TRBV6-5 with TRBJ1-1, with D unresolved. Germline V gene sequence: CDR1 MNHEY, CDR2 SVGAGI. V was cut by 2 bases and J by 6 bases, with 13 bases left in between. This CDR3 is built from 14 residues. The CDR3 sequence is CASSYTGRSAEAFF. CDR3 nucleotide sequence: TGTGCCAGCAGTTACACGGGGAGGTCGGCTGAAGCTTTCTTT.

The CDR3 loop reads CSVEQGLGEKLFF. The CDR3 coding sequence is TGCAGCGTTGAGCAGGGGCTAGGAGAAAAACTGTTTTTT. The V and J genes are TRBV29-1 and TRBJ1-4, with D maybe TRBD1 (6 bases). Germline assignment: CDR1 SQVTM and CDR2 ANQGSEA. The CDR3 is 13 amino acids. Trimming cost V 3 bases and J 8 bases, with 13 bases left between them.

The J gene is TRBJ2-3, the V gene TRBV7-9; possibly TRBD2 for D (7 bases). Per germline, CDR1 SEHNR and CDR2 FQNEAQ (reference sequence). The CDR3 is 11 amino acids. The ends were cut back, 8 bases at V and 14 bases at J, with 17 bases in the middle. The CDR3 nucleotides read TGTGCCAGCTTCGACGGCGGGGGCGGGTATTTT. It encodes CASFDGGGGYF.

The chain employs TRBV9 and TRBJ2-7, with unresolved D. CDR1 is SGDLS and CDR2 is YYNGEE in the germline V gene. The CDR3 is 13 residues long. The germline V and J ends were trimmed by 0 bases and 3 bases, with 7 bases remaining between them. The CDR3 nucleotides read TGTGCCAGCAGCGTAGGAGGTAGCTACGAGCAGTACTTC. Translating gives CASSVGGSYEQYF.

J is TRBJ1-1 and V is TRBV28; D ambiguous. The CDR3 covers 13 residues. Trimming pared 2 bases from V and 11 bases from J, leaving 15 bases between. Germline V gene lookup returns CDR1 MDHEN and CDR2 SYDVKM. CDR3 coding DNA: TGTGCCAGCAGTTTAGACGGGTTCTTTGACGCTTTCTTT. Translating gives CASSLDGFFDAFF.

This clone was counted a single time. V usage is TRBV19 and J usage is TRBJ1-3, with TRBD1 as a possible D gene (5 bases). The CDR3 consists of 14 residues. The germline V and J ends were trimmed by 9 bases and 4 bases, with 16 bases remaining between them. Germline V gene lookup returns CDR1 LNHDA and CDR2 SQIVND (reference sequence). The CDR3 loop is CASGRDVSGNTIYF. DNA for the CDR3: TGTGCCAGCGGCAGGGATGTCTCCGGAAACACCATATATTTT.

The chain combines TRBV15 with TRBJ1-3; unclear D gene. V was cut by 0 bases and J by 0 bases, with 6 bases left in between. The CDR3 is made up of 15 amino acids. Germline CDR1 LNHNV, CDR2 YYDKDF (reference sequence). This CDR3 is CATSRDLASGNTIYF. The CDR3 DNA is TGTGCCACCAGCAGAGATCTAGCCTCTGGAAACACCATATATTTT.

This clone was seen a handful of times. The chain recombines TRBV10-1 with TRBJ1-2, with D unresolved. Per the germline V gene, CDR1 is WNHNN and CDR2 is SYGVQD (reference sequence). The CDR3 totals 12 residues. Trimming took 6 bases from V and 8 from J, leaving 13 bases between them. CDR3 region: CASSNRQRGYTF. The CDR3 bases are TGCGCCAGCAGCAATAGACAACGCGGCTACACCTTC.

This chain connects TRBV2 to TRBJ2-7, with D possibly TRBD1 on 6 matching bases. The CDR3 sequence is 14 residues long. The V and J ends lost 6 bases and 4 bases respectively, with 16 bases between them. Germline assignment: CDR1 SNHLY and CDR2 FYNNEI. CDR3 loop: CASRGTRVKYEQYF. DNA of the CDR3: TGTGCCAGCAGGGGGACAAGGGTTAAATACGAGCAGTACTTC.

The CDR3 spells CASSETRRSLNEKLFF. CDR3 DNA sequence: TGTGCCAGCAGTGAAACGCGTCGATCCCTTAATGAAAAACTGTTTTTT. This chain connects TRBV2 to TRBJ1-4, with D unresolved. The CDR3 runs to 16 residues. From germline, CDR1 is SNHLY and CDR2 FYNNEI. Trimming left V 2 bases short and J 4 bases short, with 14 bases between.

This chain uses TRBV19 with TRBJ1-6; D uncertain. CDR1 and CDR2 (germline): LNHDA, SQIVND (reference sequence). The CDR3 covers 13 residues. Trimming took off 0 bases at V and 9 bases at J, with 6 bases between the two ends. The CDR3 DNA is TGTGCCAGTAGTATAGAGGGCACTTCACCCCTCCACTTT. Protein sequence: CASSIEGTSPLHF.

The V and J genes are TRBV28 and TRBJ2-7; D is possibly TRBD2 (5 bases). The CDR3 totals 15 residues. V dropped 7 bases and J dropped 4 bases, with 20 bases sitting between them. Germline CDR1 is MDHEN and CDR2 is SYDVKM. CDR3 region: CASNGYEGVRYEQYF. In nucleotides, the CDR3 is TGTGCCAGCAATGGGTACGAGGGAGTCCGGTACGAGCAGTACTTC.

The chain combines TRBV7-2 with TRBJ2-2; D not certain. Germline CDR1 is SGHTA and CDR2 is FQGNSA. CDR3 length: 16 residues. With 2 bases removed from V and 0 bases from J, the gap between germline ends came to 10 bases. The CDR3 nucleotides read TGTGCCAGCAGCTTATTGCGAACGTCGAACACCGGGGAGCTGTTTTTT. Amino acids: CASSLLRTSNTGELFF.

The rearrangement uses TRBV10-3 and TRBJ1-5; 7 nucleotides align to TRBD1. Germline lookup yields CDR1 ENHRY and CDR2 SYGVKD. The CDR3 has 14 residues. Germline trimming cut 2 bases from V and 2 bases from J; bases unmatched to any gene: 0. CDR3 loop: CAISETGGNQPQHF. The CDR3 DNA reads TGTGCCATCAGTGAGACAGGGGGCAATCAGCCCCAGCATTTT.

A few counts support this clone. The chain is built from TRBV5-8 and TRBJ2-3; weak D call: TRBD2 (5 bases). V was pared by 6 bases and J by 6 bases, with 14 bases between. CDR1 and CDR2 (germline): SGHTS, YDEGEE. This CDR3 has 13 amino acids. The CDR3 sequence is CASNTLRGDTQYF. The CDR3 nucleotides are TGTGCCAGCAATACCTTAAGAGGGGATACGCAGTATTTT.

The sample holds one count of this clone. This chain links TRBV6-4 with TRBJ2-1, with 8 bases that match TRBD2. V shed 4 bases and J 10 bases; nucleotides not matched to a gene: 9. The V gene's germline CDR1 is MRHNA and CDR2 SNTAGT. The CDR3 consists of 14 residues. Here the CDR3 reads CASSVGLASGEQFF. CDR3 bases: TGTGCCAGCAGTGTAGGACTAGCCTCGGGGGAGCAGTTCTTC.

The J gene is TRBJ2-7, the V gene TRBV19, with 12 bases lining up with TRBD1. The CDR3 runs 16 residues. Trimming took 9 bases from V and 3 from J; bases not matched to a gene: 12. Per germline, CDR1 LNHDA and CDR2 SQIVND (reference sequence). The CDR3 here is CASNPGTGGLVYEQYF. Written as DNA, the CDR3 is TGTGCCAGCAATCCCGGGACAGGGGGCCTCGTCTACGAGCAGTACTTC.

The rearrangement links TRBV5-1 to TRBJ2-6; TRBD1 aligns across 8 bases. The CDR3 is 14 residues long. V gave up 4 bases and J gave up 14 bases; unmatched junction bases: 11. Germline lookup yields CDR1 SGHRS and CDR2 YFSETQ. CDR3 region: CASSPSPGQGILTF. The CDR3 nucleotides are TGCGCCAGCAGCCCCTCCCCCGGACAGGGAATCCTGACTTTC.